These 22 T cell receptor beta chains originate from one sample sequenced in a study of shared clonotypes between healthy human individuals. Only in-frame clones appear in the TCRdb table, and some are missing; sequencing was by immunoSEQ multiplex PCR. This repertoire shows about 1.1 million clones, 70% to 80% found once; its top ten account for approximately 0.5%. Sequencing was done on a sample of memory CD4+ T cells from PBMCs. Subset described: CD45RA-negative fraction. The receptors originated from a man aged 18 to 30 in good health. Some clones in this sample may be carry-over from other donors' samples.

The genes are TRBV28 and TRBJ2-3, with D possibly TRBD1 on 5 matching bases. V shed 5 bases and J shed 1 base, with 16 bases lying between them. Germline V CDR1 and CDR2: MDHEN, SYDVKM. The CDR3 is 16 amino acids. The CDR3 region has the DNA TGTGCCAGCAGTCCAAGACAGAATCGAGGCACAGATACGCAGTATTTT. Translating it yields CASSPRQNRGTDTQYF.

This sequence joins TRBV5-4 and TRBJ2-1; TRBD1 matches 7 bases. The J segment lost 8 bases and the V segment lost 0 bases, leaving 5 bases of the junction unmatched. Germline values: CDR1 SGHNT, CDR2 YYREEE (reference sequence). CDR3 length: 14 amino acids. The CDR3 nucleotides are TGTGCCAGCAGCTTGGGCGACAGGGCCGATGAGCAGTTCTTC. Residues: CASSLGDRADEQFF.

The V call is TRBV4-3, the J call TRBJ1-4; 7 nucleotides agree with TRBD1. Germline lookup yields CDR1 LGHNA and CDR2 YSLEER. This CDR3 is built from 16 residues. With V trimmed by 0 bases and J by 7 bases, 8 bases remained unmatched. CDR3 in DNA: TGCGCCAGCAGCCAAGAGACAGAGACAGGGAGTGAAAAACTGTTTTTT. Protein: CASSQETETGSEKLFF.

The V and J genes are TRBV2 and TRBJ2-1; 9 bases match TRBD2. Germline-derived CDR1 and CDR2 are SNHLY and FYNNEI. This CDR3 comprises 14 residues. Trimming removed 4 bases from V and 6 bases from J; junction bases left unmatched: 4. The CDR3: CASSVPSGTNEQFF. The CDR3 coding sequence is TGTGCCAGCAGTGTCCCTAGCGGGACCAATGAGCAGTTCTTC.

The chain combines TRBV5-8 with TRBJ2-5, with 9 bases lining up with TRBD2. The CDR3 loop spans 19 amino acids. Germline V gives CDR1 SGHTS, CDR2 YDEGEE. After removal of 3 bases from V and 3 bases from J, the junction contained 18 bases not matched to a gene. The CDR3 is CASSCLGGSGRLVEETQYF. The DNA for the CDR3 is TGTGCCAGCAGCTGCCTCGGGGGGAGCGGGAGGTTGGTGGAAGAGACCCAGTACTTC.

This chain links TRBV19 with TRBJ2-3; maybe TRBD1 (5 bases). Germline V gene data show CDR1 as LNHDA and CDR2 as SQIVND (reference sequence). The CDR3 consists of 15 residues. V shed 3 bases and J shed 7 bases, with 17 bases lying between them. CDR3: CASSMGLRGKNTQYF. CDR3 nucleotides: TGTGCCAGTAGTATGGGGCTAAGGGGAAAGAATACGCAGTATTTT.

This clone was recorded many times. The rearrangement links TRBV7-3 to TRBJ2-5, with 16 bases aligning to TRBD2. The trim removed 5 bases at V and 4 bases at J, leaving 4 bases unmatched. This CDR3 region has 16 residues. CDR1 and CDR2 from the germline V gene are SGHTA and FQGTGA. CDR3 nucleotides: TGTGCCAGCAGCACGGGACTAGCGGGAGGGGGAGAGACCCAGTACTTC. This translates into CASSTGLAGGGETQYF.

The CDR3 sequence is CASTPLASDTQYF. For the CDR3, the DNA is TGTGCCAGCACCCCGCTAGCCTCAGATACGCAGTATTTT. The chain employs TRBV9 and TRBJ2-3; D is perhaps TRBD2 (5 bases). The CDR3 covers 13 residues. Germline V CDR1 and CDR2: SGDLS, YYNGEE. V lost 6 bases, J lost 4 bases, and 12 bases lay in between.

This clone has at least ten counts. This chain links TRBV5-1 with TRBJ2-5, with a weak D call TRBD1 (6 bases). The CDR3 is 14 residues long. The germline CDR1 and CDR2 sequences are SGHRS and YFSETQ. V was trimmed by 3 bases and J by 1 base, leaving 10 bases between them. The CDR3 region is CASSSQGLQETQYF. In nucleotides, the CDR3 is TGCGCCAGCAGCTCCCAGGGGCTCCAAGAGACCCAGTACTTC.

Only a few counts were recorded for this clone. The chain employs TRBV28 and TRBJ1-1, with unresolved D. The V gene's germline CDR1 is MDHEN and CDR2 SYDVKM. The CDR3 sequence is 11 residues long. Trimming removed 5 bases at V and 11 bases at J, with 12 bases between. In DNA, the CDR3 is TGTGCCAGCAGTAGGGCTCCCGGGGCTTTCTTT. This encodes CASSRAPGAFF. Full variable domain (outside the CDR3, taken from reference TRBV28 and TRBJ1-1): DVKVTQSSRYLVKRTGEKVFLECVQDMDHENMFWYRQDPGLGLRLIYFSYDVKMKEKGDIPEGYSVSREKKERFSLILESASTNQTSMYLCASSRAPGAFFGQGTRLTVV.

V gene TRBV7-9 combines with J gene TRBJ1-2, with D possibly matching TRBD1 (6 bases). The CDR3 runs 15 residues. From germline, CDR1 is SEHNR and CDR2 FQNEAQ (reference sequence). With 5 bases removed from V and 6 bases from J, the gap between germline ends came to 19 bases. The CDR3 sequence: CASSGYTWTVHGYTF. CDR3 sequence (DNA): TGTGCCAGCAGCGGATACACTTGGACAGTCCATGGCTACACCTTC.

This sequence joins TRBV19 and TRBJ2-2; D possibly corresponds to TRBD1 (6 bases). The germline CDR1 and CDR2 sequences are LNHDA and SQIVND (reference sequence). The length of the CDR3 is 18 residues. V was pared by 4 bases and J by 2 bases, with 20 bases between. CDR3 bases: TGTGCCAGTAGTACCGGGACACGAAGGGGTCGAAACACCGGGGAGCTGTTTTTT. Translating gives CASSTGTRRGRNTGELFF.

The gene calls are TRBV7-2 and TRBJ2-1; either TRBD1 or TRBD2 may fit D (6 bases each). The CDR3 consists of 14 residues. V was pared by 4 bases and J by 4 bases, with 11 bases between. Germline CDR1 is SGHTA and CDR2 is FQGNSA. The CDR3 coding sequence is TGTGCCAGCAGCTCCCAGGGGACTTACAATGAGCAGTTCTTC. This sequence encodes CASSSQGTYNEQFF.

Only a few counts were recorded for this clone. J is TRBJ1-4 and V is TRBV9; a possible D gene is TRBD1 (6 bases). Germline CDR1 and CDR2: SGDLS and YYNGEE. The CDR3 consists of 15 residues. V gave up 4 bases and J gave up 3 bases, with 13 bases separating them. The CDR3 loop reads CASSPRTASNEKLFF. DNA of the CDR3: TGTGCCAGCAGCCCTAGGACAGCTTCTAATGAAAAACTGTTTTTT.

V and J are TRBV5-4 and TRBJ1-2; 12 nucleotides agree with TRBD1. The ends lost 5 bases at V and 8 bases at J; junction bases unmatched: 7. The CDR3 has 14 amino acids. Germline values: CDR1 SGHNT, CDR2 YYREEE (reference sequence). The CDR3 DNA sequence: TGTGCCAGCAGTATTACCGGGACAGGGGGCGGCTACACCTTC. Its protein is CASSITGTGGGYTF.

In this sample, this clone turned up a few times. The rearrangement links TRBV2 to TRBJ2-3, with D possibly called TRBD1 or TRBD2 (6 bases each). Germline V gene lookup returns CDR1 SNHLY and CDR2 FYNNEI. The CDR3 contains 16 residues. V was clipped by 0 bases and J by 5 bases, with 15 bases between them. As DNA, the CDR3 is TGTGCCAGCAGTGAAGCTAAGGGGGGAGAGGAAGATACGCAGTATTTT. This codes for CASSEAKGGEEDTQYF.

Regarding this clone: The identical CDR3 is also encoded by other nucleotide sequences in the sample. The rearrangement uses TRBV7-9 and TRBJ1-2, with 7 bases lining up with TRBD1. The V segment lost 5 bases and the J segment 2 bases; nucleotides outside the gene matches: 2. The CDR3 has 13 residues. CDR1 is SEHNR and CDR2 is FQNEAQ in the germline V gene (reference sequence). CDR3 amino acids: CASSPTGNYGYTF. The CDR3 nucleotides are TGTGCCAGCAGCCCGACAGGGAACTATGGCTACACCTTC.

As regards this clone: Other DNA variants within this sample encode the same CDR3. The J gene is TRBJ1-1, the V gene TRBV29-1; 9 bases align to TRBD1. Germline V gives CDR1 SQVTM, CDR2 ANQGSEA. The V gene end was trimmed by 4 bases and the J gene end by 2 bases; junction bases not matched to a gene: 5. The CDR3 has 14 amino acids. This chain's CDR3 is CSVGGTGGNTEAFF. The DNA for the CDR3 is TGCAGCGTTGGGGGAACAGGGGGCAACACTGAAGCTTTCTTT.

V and J are TRBV6-1 and TRBJ1-5, with 7 bases lining up with TRBD1. The CDR3 contains 15 residues. V lost 6 bases and J lost 0; bases outside the gene matches: 5. CDR1 MNHNS and CDR2 SASEGT come from the germline V gene. The DNA of the CDR3 is TGTGCCAGCAGCTCGACAGGGAATAGCAATCAGCCCCAGCATTTT. Its translation is CASSSTGNSNQPQHF.

A few counts support this clone. The V call is TRBV11-2, the J call TRBJ1-2; weak D call: TRBD1 (5 bases). Germline CDR1 reads SGHAT; CDR2 reads FQNNGV. The CDR3 spans 15 residues. V was pared by 1 base and J by 4 bases, with 13 bases between. The CDR3 loop reads CASSLASGTPYGYTF. DNA for the CDR3: TGTGCCAGCAGCTTAGCCAGTGGGACCCCCTATGGCTACACCTTC.

This chain joins TRBV10-3 and TRBJ2-3; 8 bases are shared with TRBD2. Per the germline V gene, CDR1 is ENHRY and CDR2 is SYGVKD. V lost 1 base to trimming and J lost 0 bases; unmatched junction nucleotides: 3. The CDR3 spans 16 residues. CDR3 sequence reads: CAISEWTSHSTDTQYF. CDR3 sequence (DNA): TGTGCCATCAGTGAGTGGACTAGCCATAGCACAGATACGCAGTATTTT.

The V call is TRBV4-2, the J call TRBJ2-1; TRBD2 matches 7 bases. J gave up 8 bases and V 1 base, and 11 bases lay outside the gene matches. The CDR3 contains 16 residues. In germline, CDR1 is LGHNA, CDR2 YNFKEQ. The CDR3 DNA reads as TGTGCCAGCAGCCAAGGGGCCAGCGGGAATAGTGATGAGCAGTTCTTC. This codes for CASSQGASGNSDEQFF.